The T cell receptor beta chain under discussion was sequenced for a study of blood T cell repertoires in COVID-19. V was trimmed by 8 bases and J by 2 bases, leaving 16 bases between them. The CDR3 is 15 amino acids. CDR1 and CDR2 (germline): MNHNY, SVGAGI (reference sequence). Generated by immunoSEQ multiplex PCR, the TCRdb table keeps only in-frame clones and is missing some. The table shows hundreds of thousands of clones, with roughly 90% occurring only once. This clonotype was obtained from a woman between 25 and 40 years old who had been exposed to COVID-19. The chain combines TRBV6-6 with TRBJ1-3, with a tentative D call TRBD1 (5 bases). Sequencing was done on a sample of PBMCs or T cells enriched from blood (not recorded which). CDR3 coding DNA: TGTGCCAGCTCCCTGAAGGGGCTCCCTGGAAACACCATATATTTT. Translation gives CASSLKGLPGNTIYF.